This TCR beta chain came from a study of shared clonotypes between healthy human individuals (dated by TCRdb to about 2020). Concerning the study at large: The cohort comprised a couple of women and three men aged 18 to 49 years. For each donor, CD4 naive and CD4 memory were each given three plates, CD8 naive was given two plates, and CD8 memory was given one plate. Blood TCR repertoires of five healthy adults were deeply sequenced to estimate repertoire size and the extent of clonotype sharing between individuals. Libraries were prepared and TCR repertoires were sequenced by different laboratories using diverse techniques, in order to increase sequencing depth and limit assay-specific biases. Per donor, leukapheresis produced somewhere between about 0.94 and 9 billion PBMCs.

Points the paper makes about the study in general: Because the study included only a small number of donors, the genetic and exposure-history diversity represented was limited. Pairwise subsampling indicated that sequencing depth was expected to affect the degree of clonotype sharing among donors. Naive subsets generally had larger estimated clonotype richness than memory subsets did. Sampling was limited to blood, and TCR repertoires in tissue likely differ from TCR repertoires in blood. When a handful of donors were compared, the shared fraction of clonotypes was roughly 5% for naive CD4, 3.5% to 4% for naive CD8, roughly 2.5% for memory CD4, and 0.3% to 0.5% for memory CD8. Clonotypes shared by all four sorted-subset donors showed higher generation probabilities than non-shared clonotypes. Even with the large sequencing depth, rarefaction of the sorted-subset datasets indicated that sequencing was incomplete.

Comment on this clone: Its antigen specificity is not known. No much larger clonotype is one base removed from it; base qualities were not supplied.

Using the deep immunoSEQ assay, multiplex PCR amplified TCR CDR3 regions from genomic DNA. Genomic DNA extracted from each cell subset was distributed evenly over all wells of several immunoSEQ 96-well plates, and each plate served as one replicate. For sorted subsets, around 200 ng genomic DNA, equal to some 30,000 T cell genomes, was loaded into each replicate PCR. The purified libraries were quantified using a Qubit 3.0 fluorometer, sized with a Bioanalyzer 2100, and then quantified again using the KAPA Library Quantification kit. A separate single-read 150-cycle Illumina NextSeq 550 flow cell was used to sequence each immunoSEQ 96-well plate. As for the original processing: Because the immunoSEQ output held only junctional sequences and lacked quality scores, the filtering could not match the filtering applied to full-length reads. To assign V/J genes and CDR3, sequences were annotated using PyIR, a Python wrapper for IgBLAST v1.9, with IMGT germline references. Reads with weak V/J assignments (E-value above 1e-6), missing CDR3, stop codons, out-of-frame junctions, or ambiguous translated residues were removed. A V3J clonotype was defined by an identical inferred V gene, J gene, and CDR3 amino acid sequence. To compute the percentage overlap between repertoires, the number of shared unique clonotypes was divided by the size of the smaller repertoire. Richness of each repertoire was evaluated using RTK rarefaction, the Chao1 estimator, and Recon v2.1 estimates of unobserved clonotypes. For all TCRbeta clonotypes obtained by the gDNA method from four donors, generation probabilities were computed with OLGA. This immuneACCESS table, as held by TCRdb, lists in-frame sequences with V and J called but not all clones. Of the missing ones, under half trace to an unresolved V gene in checked studies; the others have no known cause. V and J calls and clone size follow that table, whereas D and trimming were derived from the DNA. Recorded for this sample are 2.5 million or so clones; about 92% of them occurred a single time. The leading ten clones occupy 0.13% to 0.15% of the sample.

V trim: 5 bases; J trim: 9 bases; unmatched bases: 10. Counted from cysteine to phenylalanine, this CDR3 has 15 amino acids. The retained sequence is limited to the CDR3, 45 bases, with the frame set at the first base. CDR1 and CDR2 are drawn from the germline V gene (reference sequence): LNHDA, SQIVND. The donors were healthy, HIV-negative adults who had no recently reported acute infections or vaccinations. All donors were Caucasian adults living in Nashville, Tennessee, USA. CD4+ T cells were enriched by magnetic negative selection, after which naive cells were positively selected on CD45RA and the negative fraction was taken as the memory subset. After blood collection by leukapheresis, PBMCs were isolated using Ficoll-Histopaque density gradient centrifugation and then cryopreserved in the vapor phase of liquid nitrogen. Analytical flow cytometry was used to check the purity and quantity of every magnetically sorted T cell population. Each sorted fraction had its genomic DNA isolated and then quantified by UV absorbance on a Nanodrop 2000c.

The source of this sequence is a man between 18 and 29 years old in good health. The sequenced material came from naive CD4+ T cells sorted from blood. The label giving this sample's cell subset or site can be read as: CD45RA+ positively selected. In this chain, TRBV19 is recombined with TRBJ1-6; 7 nucleotides in the junction match TRBD1. The nucleotide sequence is given as TGTGCCAGTAGTTCGCGACAGGGTGAGGGTTCACCCCTCCACTTT. It translates as CASSSRQGEGSPLHF.